This T cell receptor beta chain came from a study of cytomegalovirus exposure and HLA in healthy donors. Only one count was recorded for this clone. The target antigen is unknown. Germline V CDR1 and CDR2: LNHDA, SQIVND (reference sequence). Trimming removed 2 bases from V and 4 bases from J; junction bases left unmatched: 1. The CDR3 consists of 15 residues. Healthy people donating bone marrow made up the donors. PCR used 60 Vbeta primers and 13 Jbeta primers. TCRdb keeps only in-frame clones here, not all; method: immunoSEQ multiplex PCR. The sample gives about 130,000 clones, 81% of which show up once; less than 0.75% is in the top ten. Study-level points and caveats: TCR beta chains numbering under 200 were designated cytomegalovirus-associated. Per a prior analysis, the majority of TCR beta V segments were productive roughly 87% or roughly 30% of the time. HLA allele associations emerged for around 15,000 TCR beta sequences in a later analysis, at 0.05 false discovery rate.

This sequence joins TRBV19 and TRBJ2-1, with 11 bases matching TRBD2. The sample comprised PBMCs. This clonotype was obtained from a man between 18 and 29 years old in good health and CMV-seronegative. Here the CDR3 reads CASSIRLAGYNEQFF. The CDR3 DNA sequence: TGTGCCAGTAGTATAAGACTAGCGGGGTACAATGAGCAGTTCTTC.